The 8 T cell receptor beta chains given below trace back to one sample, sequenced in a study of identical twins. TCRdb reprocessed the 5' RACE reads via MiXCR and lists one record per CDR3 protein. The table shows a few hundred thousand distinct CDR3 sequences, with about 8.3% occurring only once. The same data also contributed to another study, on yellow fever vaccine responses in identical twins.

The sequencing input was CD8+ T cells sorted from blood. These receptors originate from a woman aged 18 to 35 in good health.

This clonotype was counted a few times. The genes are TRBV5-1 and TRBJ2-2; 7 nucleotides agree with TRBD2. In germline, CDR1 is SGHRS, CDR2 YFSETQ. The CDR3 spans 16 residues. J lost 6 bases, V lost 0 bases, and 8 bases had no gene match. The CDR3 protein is CASSLEGSSGSGELFF. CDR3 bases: TGCGCCAGCAGCTTGGAAGGATCTAGCGGTTCCGGGGAGCTGTTTTTT.

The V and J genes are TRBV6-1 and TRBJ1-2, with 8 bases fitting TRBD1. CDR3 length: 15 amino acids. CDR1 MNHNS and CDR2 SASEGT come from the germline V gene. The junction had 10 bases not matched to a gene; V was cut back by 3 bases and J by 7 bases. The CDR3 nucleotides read TGTGCCAGCAGTGAGGCCGAGGACAGGGTAGGTGGCTACACCTTC. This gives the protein CASSEAEDRVGGYTF.

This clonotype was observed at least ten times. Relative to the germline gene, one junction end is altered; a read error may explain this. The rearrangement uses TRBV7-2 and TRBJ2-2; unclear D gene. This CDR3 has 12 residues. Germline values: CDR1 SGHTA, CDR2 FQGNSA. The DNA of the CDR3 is TGTGCCAGCAGTTTAGCTGCTGGGGAGCTGTTTTTT. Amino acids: CASSLAAGELFF. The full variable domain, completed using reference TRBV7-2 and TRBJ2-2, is GAGVSQSPSNKVTEKGKDVELRCDPISGHTALYWYRQSLGQGLEFLIYFQGNSAPDKSGLPSDRFSAERTGGSVSTLTIQRTQQEDSAVYLCASSLAAGELFFGEGSRLTVL.

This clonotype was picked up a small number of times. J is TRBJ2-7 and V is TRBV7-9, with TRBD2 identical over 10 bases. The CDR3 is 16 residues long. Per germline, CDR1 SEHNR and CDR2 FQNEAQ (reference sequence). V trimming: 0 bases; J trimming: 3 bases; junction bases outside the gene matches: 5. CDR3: CASSLASGGGFYEQYF. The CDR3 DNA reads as TGTGCCAGCAGCTTAGCGAGCGGGGGGGGCTTCTACGAGCAGTACTTC. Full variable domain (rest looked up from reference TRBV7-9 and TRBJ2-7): DTGVSQNPRHKITKRGQNVTFRCDPISEHNRLYWYRQTLGQGPEFLTYFQNEAQLEKSRLLSDRFSAERPKGSFSTLEIQRTEQGDSAMYLCASSLASGGGFYEQYFGPGTRLTVT.

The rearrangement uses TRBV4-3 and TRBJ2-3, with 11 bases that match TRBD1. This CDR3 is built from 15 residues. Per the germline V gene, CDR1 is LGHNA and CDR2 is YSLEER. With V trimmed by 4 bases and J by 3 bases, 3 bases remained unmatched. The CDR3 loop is CASSRGTGGTDTQYF. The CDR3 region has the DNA TGCGCCAGCAGCCGAGGGACAGGGGGGACAGATACGCAGTATTTT.

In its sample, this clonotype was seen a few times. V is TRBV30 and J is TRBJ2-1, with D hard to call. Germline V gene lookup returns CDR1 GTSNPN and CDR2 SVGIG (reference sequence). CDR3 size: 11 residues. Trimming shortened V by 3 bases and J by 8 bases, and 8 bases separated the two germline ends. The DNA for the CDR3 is TGTGCCTGGAGCCCCCCCGATGAGCAGTTCTTC. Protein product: CAWSPPDEQFF.

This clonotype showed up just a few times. The CDR3: CASSQERSASYEQYF. The CDR3 DNA is TGTGCCAGCAGCCAAGAGCGGAGCGCCTCCTACGAGCAGTACTTC. This chain connects TRBV4-2 to TRBJ2-7, with D hard to call. The CDR3 is 15 residues long. Trimming took 0 bases from V and 0 from J, leaving 9 bases between them. Germline loops: CDR1 LGHNA, CDR2 YNFKEQ.

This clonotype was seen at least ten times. The CDR3 DNA sequence: TGTGCCAGCAGCCCGACTAGCGGGACCTACAATGAGCAGTTCTTC. Translating gives CASSPTSGTYNEQFF. The rearrangement uses TRBV12-3 or TRBV12-4 and TRBJ2-1; TRBD2 matches at 11 bases. Unmatched junction bases numbered 3, after V lost 6 bases and J lost 2 bases. There are 15 residues in the CDR3.